The 18 T cell receptor beta chains below were found in one sample sequenced in a study of T cell responses to AZD1222 COVID-19 vaccine. Only in-frame clones appear in the TCRdb table, and some are missing; sequencing was by immunoSEQ multiplex PCR. The sample includes 120,000 or so clones, roughly 89% of them seen just once. Sample: peripheral blood, taken on day 0 of MenACWY control vaccination. The receptors derive from an adult in good health.

The V call is TRBV3-1 (or the pseudogene TRBV3-2), the J call TRBJ2-1; the match to TRBD2 covers 9 bases. The ends lost 1 base at V and 12 bases at J; junction bases unmatched: 7. CDR1 and CDR2 (germline): LGHDT, YNNKEL (reference sequence). The CDR3 loop spans 14 amino acids. The CDR3 DNA reads as TGTGCCAGCAGCCAAGGCGGGAGGGGGTTCGGGCAGTTCTTC. It encodes CASSQGGRGFGQFF.

The chain recombines TRBV7-9 with TRBJ2-5; 9 bases map to TRBD2. The CDR3 consists of 15 residues. The V and J ends lost 1 base and 6 bases, in that order; junction bases with no gene match: 6. Germline assignment: CDR1 SEHNR and CDR2 FQNEAQ (reference sequence). CDR3 residues: CASSLVVAGEQTQYF. The CDR3 coding sequence is TGTGCCAGCAGCTTAGTGGTAGCGGGAGAGCAGACCCAGTACTTC.

The rearrangement uses TRBV25-1 and TRBJ1-2; TRBD1 might be the D (6 bases). The germline gives CDR1 MGHDK, CDR2 SYGVNS. The CDR3 loop spans 16 amino acids. Trimming removed 5 bases from V and 1 base from J, with 17 bases in between. The CDR3, as DNA: TGTGCCAGCAGTCCTCCCGAGGGGGTGGATAACTATGGCTACACCTTC. It encodes CASSPPEGVDNYGYTF.

The chain has TRBV7-9 and TRBJ1-1, with 8 bases fitting TRBD1. The CDR3 extends over 15 amino acids. V lost 1 base to trimming and J lost 1 base; unmatched junction nucleotides: 2. Germline V gives CDR1 SEHNR, CDR2 FQNEAQ (reference sequence). CDR3 region: CASSLGQGANTEAFF. CDR3 in DNA: TGTGCCAGCAGCTTAGGTCAGGGGGCGAACACTGAAGCTTTCTTT. Filled out from reference TRBV7-9 and TRBJ1-1, the complete variable domain reads DTGVSQNPRHKITKRGQNVTFRCDPISEHNRLYWYRQTLGQGPEFLTYFQNEAQLEKSRLLSDRFSAERPKGSFSTLEIQRTEQGDSAMYLCASSLGQGANTEAFFGQGTRLTVV.

This clone has a handful of counts. The chain has TRBV9 and TRBJ1-2; no firm D call. V lost 0 bases and J lost 4, with 13 bases in between. The CDR3 runs 15 residues. Germline CDR1 and CDR2: SGDLS and YYNGEE. CDR3: CASSVGAEPSYGYTF. CDR3 sequence (DNA): TGTGCCAGCAGCGTAGGGGCAGAACCTTCCTATGGCTACACCTTC.

The J gene is TRBJ2-1, the V gene TRBV5-6, with 8 positions matching TRBD2. The CDR3 runs to 14 residues. V was clipped by 2 bases and J by 8 bases; unmatched bases: 6. CDR1 is SGHDT, CDR2 YYEEEE, per germline. CDR3 coding DNA: TGTGCCAGCAGCTTCGTATCGGGACTAGATGAGCAGTTCTTC. Its translation: CASSFVSGLDEQFF.

The rearrangement joins TRBV5-1 to TRBJ2-2, with 9 bases matching TRBD2. Germline V CDR1 and CDR2: SGHRS, YFSETQ. The J segment lost 1 base and the V segment lost 4 bases, leaving 8 bases of the junction unmatched. The CDR3 runs to 17 residues. Written as DNA, the CDR3 is TGCGCCAGCAGCAGCCGACCAGCGGGAGGGAACACCGGGGAGCTGTTTTTT. Its translation: CASSSRPAGGNTGELFF.

The chain is built from TRBV9 and TRBJ1-2; D ambiguous. V was clipped by 5 bases and J by 3 bases, with 14 bases between them. CDR1 is SGDLS and CDR2 is YYNGEE in the germline V gene. The length of the CDR3 is 14 residues. The CDR3 loop is CASRPQGIDYGYTF. For the CDR3, the DNA is TGTGCCAGCAGACCACAAGGGATCGACTATGGCTACACCTTC.

The chain employs TRBV5-4 and TRBJ1-2; D is perhaps TRBD1 (6 bases). The CDR3 contains 13 residues. The germline V gene encodes CDR1 SGHNT and CDR2 YYREEE (reference sequence). Trimming took 0 bases from V and 7 from J, leaving 10 bases between them. CDR3: CASSLEGDGGYTF. The CDR3 region has the DNA TGTGCCAGCAGCTTGGAGGGGGACGGTGGCTACACCTTC.

The genes are TRBV6-5 and TRBJ1-1; D perhaps matches TRBD1 (5 bases). Germline-derived CDR1 and CDR2 are MNHEY and SVGAGI. The CDR3 consists of 12 residues. Trimming removed 8 bases at V and 7 bases at J, with 14 bases between. DNA of the CDR3: TGTGCCAGCCGAGCAGGGAAGGGTGAAGCTTTCTTT. Translating gives CASRAGKGEAFF.

The chain couples TRBV11-3 to TRBJ2-2, with 8 bases fitting TRBD1. The CDR3 length is 18 residues. Germline CDR1 and CDR2: SGHNT and YENEEA. J was trimmed by 0 bases and V by 5 bases; bases with no gene match: 11. The CDR3 DNA sequence: TGTGCCAGCAGCCCCCGACAGGGGAGAGCCGCGAACACCGGGGAGCTGTTTTTT. Amino acid sequence: CASSPRQGRAANTGELFF.

The chain recombines TRBV10-3 with TRBJ1-2; D is perhaps TRBD1 (6 bases). V lost 7 bases and J 3 bases, leaving 12 bases between the germline ends. The CDR3 extends over 13 amino acids. From germline, CDR1 is ENHRY and CDR2 SYGVKD. The CDR3 DNA reads as TGTGCCATCACCACGGACAGCTACTATGGCTACACCTTC. Translation: CAITTDSYYGYTF.

V usage is TRBV5-1 and J usage is TRBJ1-2, with TRBD1 as a possible D gene (5 bases). The germline gives CDR1 SGHRS, CDR2 YFSETQ. CDR3 length: 13 amino acids. Trimming pared 1 base from V and 8 bases from J, leaving 12 bases between. In nucleotides, the CDR3 is TGCGCCAGCAGCTTGTCCAGGGATGCAGGCTACACCTTC. It yields the protein CASSLSRDAGYTF.

The chain recombines TRBV7-9 with TRBJ2-2; 11 bases align to TRBD1. Germline lookup yields CDR1 SEHNR and CDR2 FQNEAQ (reference sequence). The junction had 7 bases not matched to a gene; V was cut back by 5 bases and J by 5 bases. This CDR3 contains 16 residues. The CDR3 region has the DNA TGTGCCAGCAGCCGGACAGGGGGCTTTATTACCGGGGAGCTGTTTTTT. It translates to CASSRTGGFITGELFF.

The chain carries TRBV4-1 and TRBJ2-7, with D perhaps matching TRBD1 (5 bases). V was cut by 0 bases and J by 6 bases, with 12 bases left in between. Germline CDR1 and CDR2: MGHRA and YSYEKL. This CDR3 contains 14 residues. CDR3 in DNA: TGCGCCAGCAGCCAAGATCCCAGGGAAGGCGAGCAGTACTTC. Protein sequence: CASSQDPREGEQYF.

The rearrangement joins TRBV7-2 to TRBJ2-1; 11 bases map to TRBD2. The CDR3 extends over 19 amino acids. CDR1 and CDR2 (germline): SGHTA, FQGNSA. The V gene end was trimmed by 1 base and the J gene end by 0 bases; junction bases not matched to a gene: 8. This chain's CDR3 is CASSLGGTSGPSSYNEQFF. The CDR3 DNA sequence: TGTGCCAGCAGCTTAGGTGGGACTAGCGGACCGAGCTCCTACAATGAGCAGTTCTTC. Full variable domain (rest looked up from reference TRBV7-2 and TRBJ2-1): GAGVSQSPSNKVTEKGKDVELRCDPISGHTALYWYRQSLGQGLEFLIYFQGNSAPDKSGLPSDRFSAERTGGSVSTLTIQRTQQEDSAVYLCASSLGGTSGPSSYNEQFFGPGTRLTVL.

The chain is built from TRBV7-2 and TRBJ2-7, with 7 positions matching TRBD1. Germline values: CDR1 SGHTA, CDR2 FQGNSA. V lost 2 bases and J lost 3; bases outside the gene matches: 7. CDR3 length: 15 amino acids. DNA of the CDR3: TGTGCCAGCAGCTTATTGGGGACAGATAACTACGAGCAGTACTTC. Amino acids: CASSLLGTDNYEQYF.

The rearrangement uses TRBV4-2 and TRBJ2-3, with 10 bases identical to TRBD1. Germline values: CDR1 LGHNA, CDR2 YNFKEQ. V dropped 1 base and J dropped 2; count of bases not matched to a gene: 0. The CDR3 covers 15 residues. CDR3 loop: CASSQGQGATDTQYF. The CDR3, as DNA: TGTGCCAGCAGCCAAGGACAGGGGGCCACAGATACGCAGTATTTT.